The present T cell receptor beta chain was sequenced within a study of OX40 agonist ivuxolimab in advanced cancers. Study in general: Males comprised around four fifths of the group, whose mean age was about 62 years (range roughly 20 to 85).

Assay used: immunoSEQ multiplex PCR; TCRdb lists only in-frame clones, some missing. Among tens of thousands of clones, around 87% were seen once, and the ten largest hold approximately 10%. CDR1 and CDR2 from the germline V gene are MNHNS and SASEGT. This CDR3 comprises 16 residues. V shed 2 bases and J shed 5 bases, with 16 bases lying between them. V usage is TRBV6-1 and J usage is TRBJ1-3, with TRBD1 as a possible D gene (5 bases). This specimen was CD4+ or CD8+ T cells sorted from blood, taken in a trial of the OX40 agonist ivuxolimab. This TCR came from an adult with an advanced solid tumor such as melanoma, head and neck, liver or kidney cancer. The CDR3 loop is CASSEHGGGKRNTIYF. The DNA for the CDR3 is TGTGCCAGCAGTGAACACGGTGGGGGGAAGAGAAACACCATATATTTT.